The entry below describes one T cell receptor (beta chain). This clonotype occurred many times. Its antigen remains unidentified. Within one base of it there is no much larger clone, and no base qualities were kept. The data belong to a study of identical twins (dated by TCRdb to about 2016). Concerning the study at large: To test whether fetal clonotypes persist, this study deep-sequenced TCR alpha and beta repertoires from monozygotic twins, from unrelated adults of various ages, and from cord blood. To rule out contamination, replicate twin experiments were performed at different times with different library preparation protocols.

Study-wide conclusions, independent of this receptor: Fewer insertions were carried by abundant cord blood beta clonotypes; a weaker similar trend was observed in young adult naive repertoires, while no such trend was observed in memory repertoires. Compared with coincidental sharing between unrelated individuals, out-of-frame TCR alpha sequences shared between twins had an excess of sequences with low generation probability. Out-of-frame TCR alpha sharing in monozygotic twins was systematically underestimated by recombination models, whereas sharing between unrelated individuals was in agreement with the recombination models. The excess sharing between twins in beta out-of-frame sequences was weaker because fewer shared sequences reduced the signal-to-noise ratio. Zero-insertion analyses could be partly confounded by invariant T cells such as MAIT and iNKT, though diverse VJ usage argued against such confounding for most clonotypes. Because the same donors could not be followed over many years, the conclusions relied on cross-sectional statistical analysis.

V loses 6 bases of germline sequence and J loses 12 bases, and the interval between the two ends is 12 bases. The CDR3, cysteine through phenylalanine, is 11 amino acids long. This entry keeps only the CDR3 DNA: 33 bases, framed from base 1. Reading the germline V gene (reference sequence) gives CDR1 MNHEY and CDR2 SMNVEV. Only healthy Caucasian donors were included. Three unrelated non-twin adults were additionally sequenced: a male aged 18 to 29, a male aged 50 to 60 and a female aged 50 to 60. Miltenyi CD45RO+ enrichment and human naive T-cell isolation kits were used to isolate memory (CD45RO+) and naive T cells from PBMC. The library was made by 5' RACE. The listed sequencing device is Illumina HiSeq 2000. Template switching introduced a universal primer binding site; the final cDNA contained a unique molecular identifier, enabling accurate counting of TCR cDNA molecules. First-strand cDNA for TCR alpha and beta chains was synthesized from specific primers in the conserved constant-segment region. To control for contamination, every cDNA library carried two barcodes: a SMART-Mk sample barcode plus Illumina barcodes. Two successive PCR steps introduced TruSeq adapter sequences along with Illumina sample barcodes. TCR alpha and beta cDNA libraries were sequenced on the Illumina HiSeq platform with custom primers. The paper's processing steps were these. MiGEC was used to process raw reads and extract unique molecular identifiers, and MiXCR was used to find CDR3 positions. For each individual, recombination models were inferred using an EM algorithm with the repgenHMM and IGoR tools. Shared clonotypes were analyzed with the tcR package in R, and sharing was normalized by the product of cloneset sizes. Out-of-frame nonproductive sequences were analyzed to study raw recombination free of thymic and clonal selection effects. The public reads were reprocessed in TCRdb via fastp at Q25 and MiXCR, keeping in-frame beta chains. Rows merge per CDR3 protein into single entries with the most common DNA and genes. It is TCRdb's table, rather than the study itself, that gives the V and J calls and clone size. In this sample the table shows 690,000 or so distinct CDR3 sequences, 6.1% of which occur a single time. 1.5% to 2% of the sample comes from the top ten.

The material sequenced was naive T cells sorted from blood. This specimen's cell subset or site label, per the study, means: cells isolated with a human naive T-cell isolation kit. The chain couples TRBV27 to TRBJ2-1, with TRBD1 tentatively as D gene (6 bases match). The receptor was derived from a man between 18 and 29 years old in good health. DNA sequence: TGTGCCAGCAGGGGGGCGCAGAGGCAGTTCTTC. This gives the protein CASRGAQRQFF.